The 25 T cell receptor beta chains below all came from one sample that was sequenced in a study of blood T cell repertoires in COVID-19. Sequenced by immunoSEQ multiplex PCR; TCRdb stores in-frame clones only, minus some. The sample records around 160,000 clones, roughly 84% being singletons. Input material: peripheral blood. Receptor source: a human donor in a cohort sampled during active COVID-19.

V and J are TRBV18 and TRBJ1-2; 9 bases align to TRBD1. Trimming at V came to 5 bases and at J to 6 bases, leaving 7 bases not matched to a gene. Per germline, CDR1 KGHSH and CDR2 LQKENI. CDR3 length: 14 amino acids. Here the CDR3 reads CASSFGTGNDGYTF. The CDR3 coding sequence is TGTGCCAGCTCATTCGGGACAGGGAACGATGGCTACACCTTC.

CDR3 loop: CASSNRQAFYEQYF. The CDR3 DNA follows: TGTGCCAGCAGCAACCGACAGGCCTTCTACGAGCAGTACTTC. The J gene is TRBJ2-7, the V gene TRBV7-8, with a possible D match to TRBD1 (6 bases). Germline CDR1 reads SGHVS; CDR2 reads FQNEAQ. V lost 5 bases and J 3 bases, leaving 14 bases between the germline ends. The CDR3 loop spans 14 amino acids.

This sequence joins TRBV18 and TRBJ1-2; 7 positions agree with TRBD1. Germline V lookup: CDR1 KGHSH, CDR2 LQKENI. The junction had 4 bases not matched to a gene; V was cut back by 5 bases and J by 4 bases. The CDR3 totals 13 residues. CDR3 sequence (DNA): TGTGCCAGCTCAGACAGGGACTCCTATGGCTACACCTTC. This sequence encodes CASSDRDSYGYTF.

The chain joins TRBV7-6 to TRBJ1-2, with TRBD1 matching 9 bases. This CDR3 is 16 amino acids long. With 0 bases clipped from V and 7 bases from J, the junction kept 9 bases outside the gene matches. Germline CDR1 and CDR2: SGHVS and FNYEAQ. CDR3: CASSLASDRGVGGYTF. In nucleotides, the CDR3 is TGTGCCAGCAGCTTAGCCTCGGACAGGGGTGTGGGTGGCTACACCTTC.

This chain links TRBV5-1 with TRBJ1-2; no clear D. Germline V gene data show CDR1 as SGHRS and CDR2 as YFSETQ. This CDR3 comprises 14 residues. V lost 0 bases to trimming and J lost 4 bases, with 10 bases between them. CDR3 nucleotides: TGCGCCAGCAGCTTGGCCGGGAGATCCTATGGCTACACCTTC. Protein: CASSLAGRSYGYTF.

The DNA of the CDR3 is TGTGCCAGCAGCCAGGACAGGGGTACCTACAATGAGCAGTTCTTC. Its translation is CASSQDRGTYNEQFF. The gene calls are TRBV7-2 and TRBJ2-1, with 9 bases fitting TRBD1. Unmatched junction bases numbered 4, after V lost 5 bases and J lost 2 bases. The germline V gene encodes CDR1 SGHTA and CDR2 FQGNSA. This CDR3 is built from 15 residues.

The chain carries TRBV6-5 and TRBJ2-7; tentative D call: TRBD1 (6 bases). The CDR3 has 14 amino acids. Trimming shortened V by 7 bases and J by 3 bases, and 16 bases separated the two germline ends. The germline CDR1 and CDR2 sequences are MNHEY and SVGAGI. Here the CDR3 reads CASTGTNSIYEQYF. CDR3 DNA sequence: TGTGCCAGCACCGGGACAAACTCCATCTACGAGCAGTACTTC.

This chain joins TRBV19 and TRBJ1-6; D remains ambiguous. Germline assignment: CDR1 LNHDA and CDR2 SQIVND (reference sequence). This CDR3 has 15 amino acids. Trimming left V 4 bases short and J 8 bases short, with 15 bases between. The CDR3 region is CASSNTGKGHSPLHF. Written as DNA, the CDR3 is TGTGCCAGTAGTAATACCGGGAAAGGTCATTCACCCCTCCACTTT.

This clone occurred once. This chain links TRBV7-2 with TRBJ1-2; TRBD1 agrees at 7 bases. CDR3 length equals 14 residues. Germline V gene sequence: CDR1 SGHTA, CDR2 FQGNSA. With 4 bases clipped from V and 2 bases from J, the junction kept 4 bases outside the gene matches. DNA of the CDR3: TGTGCCAGCAGCTCGACAGGGCCCAACTATGGCTACACCTTC. As protein: CASSSTGPNYGYTF.

The chain carries TRBV7-3 and TRBJ2-7; TRBD1 matches 8 bases. The length of the CDR3 is 13 residues. V trimming: 5 bases; J trimming: 3 bases; junction bases outside the gene matches: 3. In germline, CDR1 is SGHTA, CDR2 FQGTGA. CDR3 DNA: TGTGCCAGCAGCCAGGACAGGGACTACGAGCAGTACTTC. Its protein product is CASSQDRDYEQYF.

V and J are TRBV7-3 and TRBJ2-1; TRBD2 agrees at 9 bases. This CDR3 is built from 16 residues. With V trimmed by 5 bases and J by 6 bases, 11 bases remained unmatched. The germline V gene encodes CDR1 SGHTA and CDR2 FQGTGA. Written as DNA, the CDR3 is TGTGCCAGCAGCCCTCGACCTGAGCGGGGGGTCAATGAGCAGTTCTTC. Amino acid sequence: CASSPRPERGVNEQFF.

This clone came up once. V is TRBV6-5 and J is TRBJ1-2; 7 bases align to TRBD1. The V gene end was trimmed by 4 bases and the J gene end by 7 bases; junction bases not matched to a gene: 6. CDR3 length: 13 amino acids. The germline CDR1 and CDR2 sequences are MNHEY and SVGAGI. This CDR3 reads CASSFQGVGGYTF. The CDR3 coding sequence is TGTGCCAGCAGTTTCCAGGGGGTGGGTGGCTACACCTTC.

V and J are TRBV5-4 and TRBJ2-1; 8 nucleotides line up with TRBD2. The trim removed 0 bases at V and 6 bases at J, leaving 5 bases unmatched. CDR3 length: 15 residues. Germline CDR1 SGHNT, CDR2 YYREEE (reference sequence). The CDR3 nucleotides are TGTGCCAGCAGCTTGGAAGGGACTAGGCTCAATGAGCAGTTCTTC. Its protein is CASSLEGTRLNEQFF.

The gene calls are TRBV14 and TRBJ2-6; 7 bases are a match to TRBD1. This CDR3 region has 19 residues. CDR1 SGHDN and CDR2 FVKESK come from the germline V gene. J was trimmed by 0 bases and V by 1 base; bases with no gene match: 9. CDR3 protein: CASSQVGTEPYSGANVLTF. CDR3 DNA sequence: TGTGCCAGCAGCCAAGTCGGGACAGAACCTTACTCTGGGGCCAACGTCCTGACTTTC.

The chain combines TRBV5-4 with TRBJ2-5; possible D gene TRBD1, 6 bases. Germline lookup yields CDR1 SGHNT and CDR2 YYREEE (reference sequence). CDR3 size: 13 residues. V was cut by 4 bases and J by 2 bases, with 9 bases left in between. The CDR3 region has the DNA TGTGCCAGCAGCCGGGGACAACAAGAGACCCAGTACTTC. Protein product: CASSRGQQETQYF.

The chain joins TRBV7-2 to TRBJ2-2; possible D gene TRBD1, 6 bases. Trimming cost V 3 bases and J 4 bases, with 9 bases left between them. This CDR3 is 14 amino acids long. From germline, CDR1 is SGHTA and CDR2 FQGNSA. Here the CDR3 DNA reads TGTGCCAGCAGCTTGTTGGGGGCCACCGGGGAGCTGTTTTTT. This sequence encodes CASSLLGATGELFF.

V is TRBV7-2 and J is TRBJ2-5; 8 bases are shared with TRBD2. The CDR3 runs to 15 residues. Per germline, CDR1 SGHTA and CDR2 FQGNSA. The V segment lost 2 bases and the J segment 5 bases; nucleotides outside the gene matches: 7. The CDR3 DNA sequence: TGTGCCAGCAGCTTACCCGGACTAGCTAGGGAGACCCAGTACTTC. Amino acid sequence: CASSLPGLARETQYF.

The chain uses TRBV27 and TRBJ2-1; 10 positions agree with TRBD2. The V gene's germline CDR1 is MNHEY and CDR2 SMNVEV (reference sequence). V dropped 6 bases and J dropped 5; count of bases not matched to a gene: 10. This CDR3 has 16 residues. The CDR3 reads CASSRVSGGGNNEQFF. The CDR3 nucleotides read TGTGCCAGCAGCAGAGTCAGCGGGGGGGGCAACAATGAGCAGTTCTTC.

The chain is built from TRBV7-3 and TRBJ2-1; TRBD2 aligns across 11 bases. With V trimmed by 2 bases and J by 6 bases, 3 bases remained unmatched. Per germline, CDR1 SGHTA and CDR2 FQGTGA. CDR3 length equals 15 residues. The CDR3 DNA follows: TGTGCCAGCAGCTTACTTAGCGGGGGGGCCAATGAGCAGTTCTTC. Amino acid sequence: CASSLLSGGANEQFF.

The chain carries TRBV30 and TRBJ2-5; TRBD1 agrees at 7 bases. V was clipped by 3 bases and J by 1 base; unmatched bases: 2. From germline, CDR1 is GTSNPN and CDR2 SVGIG (reference sequence). The CDR3 sequence is 13 residues long. The CDR3 loop reads CAWSRDSQETQYF. The CDR3 DNA reads TGTGCCTGGAGCCGGGACAGCCAAGAGACCCAGTACTTC.

The chain carries TRBV4-3 and TRBJ1-3, with 7 bases lining up with TRBD1. The V gene's germline CDR1 is LGHNA and CDR2 YSLEER. V lost 1 base to trimming and J lost 7 bases; unmatched junction nucleotides: 7. The CDR3 loop spans 15 amino acids. The CDR3 sequence: CASSQVTGAGNTIYF. As DNA, the CDR3 is TGCGCCAGCAGCCAAGTAACAGGGGCGGGGAACACCATATATTTT.

V usage is TRBV3-1 (or the pseudogene TRBV3-2) and J usage is TRBJ1-2; D is unresolved. Trimming cost V 5 bases and J 0 bases, with 13 bases left between them. Per the germline V gene, CDR1 is LGHDT and CDR2 is YNNKEL (reference sequence). This CDR3 contains 15 residues. The CDR3 sequence: CASSEVSGSNYGYTF. CDR3 bases: TGTGCCAGCAGCGAAGTGTCGGGATCTAACTATGGCTACACCTTC.

This clone has more than one count but fewer than ten. The chain uses TRBV18 and TRBJ1-6; no firm D call. The CDR3 loop spans 15 amino acids. The V gene's germline CDR1 is KGHSH and CDR2 LQKENI. V was trimmed by 2 bases and J by 7 bases, leaving 12 bases between them. CDR3 nucleotide sequence: TGTGCCAGCTCACCAGGCGGAGTCGTGAATTCACCCCTCCACTTT. Amino acid sequence: CASSPGGVVNSPLHF.

On this clone: Distinct nucleotide sequences in the sample also encode this CDR3. V and J are TRBV4-3 and TRBJ1-2; 8 nucleotides match TRBD1. Germline V gene lookup returns CDR1 LGHNA and CDR2 YSLEER. The CDR3 loop spans 17 amino acids. Germline trimming cut 2 bases from V and 7 bases from J; bases unmatched to any gene: 15. The CDR3 loop is CASSQRPDRELSGGYTF. CDR3 in DNA: TGCGCCAGCAGCCAACGCCCGGACAGGGAATTGAGTGGTGGCTACACCTTC.

CDR3 DNA sequence: TGTGCCTGGAGTCCCGGGATAGATGAGCAGTTCTTC. Amino acids: CAWSPGIDEQFF. The chain has TRBV30 and TRBJ2-1; tentative D call: TRBD2 (5 bases). Germline CDR1 and CDR2: GTSNPN and SVGIG (reference sequence). Trimming cost V 2 bases and J 8 bases, with 10 bases left between them. This CDR3 is built from 12 residues.